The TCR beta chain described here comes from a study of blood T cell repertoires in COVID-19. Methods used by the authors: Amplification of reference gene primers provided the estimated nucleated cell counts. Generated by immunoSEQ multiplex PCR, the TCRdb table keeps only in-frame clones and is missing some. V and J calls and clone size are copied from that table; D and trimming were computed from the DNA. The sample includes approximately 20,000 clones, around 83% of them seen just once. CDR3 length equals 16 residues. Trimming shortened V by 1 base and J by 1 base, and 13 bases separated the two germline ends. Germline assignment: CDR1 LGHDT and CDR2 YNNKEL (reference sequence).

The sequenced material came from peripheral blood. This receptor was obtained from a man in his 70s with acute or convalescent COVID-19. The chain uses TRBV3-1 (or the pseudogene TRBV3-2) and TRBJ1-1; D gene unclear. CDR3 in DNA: TGTGCCAGCAGCCAAGTTTTGGGCAGTCCGAACACTGAAGCTTTCTTT. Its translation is CASSQVLGSPNTEAFF.